This TCR beta chain originates from a study of blood T cell repertoires in COVID-19. Across the study: COVID-19 samples, acute and convalescent, were from the United States, Italy and Spain.

The CDR3 covers 15 residues. This study enrolled people aged about 18 to 90 from around 26 US geographic areas. Only in-frame clones appear in the TCRdb table, and some are missing; sequencing was by immunoSEQ multiplex PCR. The table shows 300,000 or so clones, with 80% to 90% occurring only once. The genes are TRBV12-2 and TRBJ2-1; TRBD2 reflects the table's D call only, with no check against the DNA. TRBV12-2 is reported as a pseudogene. Sequencing input: PBMCs or T cells enriched from blood (not recorded which). The source of this sequence is a middle-aged woman with acute COVID-19. The CDR3 is CASRFRTREANEQFF. The CDR3 DNA sequence: TGTGCAAGTCGCTTCAGGACTAGAGAAGCCAATGAGCAGTTCTTC.